The 8 T cell receptor beta chains below all came from one sample that was sequenced in a study of CD8 T cells in ankylosing spondylitis. No antigens are known for them. Via MiXCR, TCRdb re-called the 5' RACE reads, giving one row per CDR3 protein. The sample contains 800,000 to 900,000 distinct CDR3 sequences, about 10% of which appear only once. Findings and limits, study-wide: A motif of several highly homologous TCR beta variants was seen as apparently characteristic of ankylosing spondylitis blood.

Material for sequencing was blood, either unsorted or a sorted T cell fraction (not recorded which). These receptors came from a male donor with ankylosing spondylitis.

This clonotype was counted a few times. The rearrangement uses TRBV5-1 and TRBJ2-7; 10 bases align to TRBD2. CDR3 size: 16 residues. V trimming: 1 base; J trimming: 4 bases; junction bases outside the gene matches: 8. From germline, CDR1 is SGHRS and CDR2 YFSETQ. CDR3 nucleotide sequence: TGCGCCAGCAGCTTGTCGCCTAGCGGGAGTCTTTACGAGCAGTACTTC. Amino acids: CASSLSPSGSLYEQYF. Complete variable domain (other parts from reference TRBV5-1 and TRBJ2-7): KAGVTQTPRYLIKTRGQQVTLSCSPISGHRSVSWYQQTPGQGLQFLFEYFSETQRNKGNFPGRFSGRQFSNSRSEMNVSTLELGDSALYLCASSLSPSGSLYEQYFGPGTRLTVT.

The sample holds many counts of this clonotype. V gene TRBV7-2 combines with J gene TRBJ1-6; D gene ambiguous. The germline V gene encodes CDR1 SGHTA and CDR2 FQGNSA. This CDR3 has 14 amino acids. V was clipped by 1 base and J by 10 bases, with 11 bases between them. The CDR3 is CASSLVPRNSPLHF. The CDR3 DNA sequence: TGTGCCAGCAGCTTAGTCCCCCGGAACTCACCCCTCCACTTT.

This clonotype was found many times. Mismatch with germline at one junction end may stem from a read error. This chain connects TRBV5-1 to TRBJ1-1; 8 bases are shared with TRBD1. CDR1 is SGHRS, CDR2 YFSETQ, per germline. This CDR3 has 15 residues. The CDR3 bases are TGTGCCAGCAGTTTAGCAGGGGGCCTGAACACTGAAGCTTTCTTT. Translation gives CASSLAGGLNTEAFF.

This clonotype has more than one count but fewer than ten. This chain links TRBV4-1 with TRBJ2-7; TRBD1 might be the D (5 bases). This CDR3 region has 15 residues. Germline assignment: CDR1 MGHRA and CDR2 YSYEKL. Trimming took 0 bases from V and 1 from J, leaving 10 bases between them. For the CDR3, the DNA is TGCGCCAGCAGCCAAGATAAGGGGTTATCCTACGAGCAGTACTTC. Translation: CASSQDKGLSYEQYF.

The chain joins TRBV30 to TRBJ2-7; no definite D call. V was cut by 3 bases and J by 3 bases, with 6 bases left in between. CDR1 is GTSNPN, CDR2 SVGIG, per germline (reference sequence). The CDR3 has 11 amino acids. For the CDR3, the DNA is TGTGCCTGGAGCGCTCTCTACGAGCAGTACTTC. This gives the protein CAWSALYEQYF.

At least ten counts were recorded for this clonotype. This chain joins TRBV5-1 and TRBJ2-1; no clear D. The CDR3 loop spans 13 amino acids. Germline CDR1 and CDR2: SGHRS and YFSETQ. The V end was cut by 3 bases, the J end by 2 bases, with 6 bases between. The DNA of the CDR3 is TGCGCCAGCAGCTCCGAAACCTACAATGAGCAGTTCTTC. Residues: CASSSETYNEQFF.

The rearrangement links TRBV7-2 to TRBJ2-7; 14 nucleotides line up with TRBD2. Per germline, CDR1 SGHTA and CDR2 FQGNSA. The CDR3 loop spans 16 amino acids. V shed 4 bases, J shed 4 bases, and the junction held 6 bases outside the gene matches. The CDR3 coding sequence is TGTGCCAGCAGCTCCGGGACTAGCGGGAGTAGGTACGAGCAGTACTTC. Its protein is CASSSGTSGSRYEQYF.

The chain recombines TRBV7-2 with TRBJ1-1; no firm D call. The germline CDR1 and CDR2 sequences are SGHTA and FQGNSA. Deletions cut 8 bases from V and 1 base from J, with 8 bases between. This CDR3 has 12 residues. CDR3 region: CASGSPNTEAFF. The CDR3 DNA reads as TGTGCCAGCGGGAGCCCGAACACTGAAGCTTTCTTT. Drawing the rest from reference TRBV7-2 and TRBJ1-1, the complete variable domain is GAGVSQSPSNKVTEKGKDVELRCDPISGHTALYWYRQSLGQGLEFLIYFQGNSAPDKSGLPSDRFSAERTGGSVSTLTIQRTQQEDSAVYLCASGSPNTEAFFGQGTRLTVV.